Below, one TCR beta chain is given with its context. The sample comes from a study of blood T cell repertoires in COVID-19. Study-wide context: The cDNA or gDNA used as material had been derived from T cells, B-cell-depleted T cells, or PBMCs.

Germline CDR1 SEHNR, CDR2 FQNEAQ (reference sequence). V dropped 1 base and J dropped 2; count of bases not matched to a gene: 5. This CDR3 is built from 18 residues. Cohort allocation depended upon clinical history that participants reported. No more than 2 weeks before study entry, exposed participants had met a case of COVID-19. In the original processing: Amplification of reference gene primers provided the estimated nucleated cell counts. Profiled with immunoSEQ multiplex PCR; TCRdb holds only in-frame clones, not every one. The V and J calls and clone size come from that table; D and trimming were worked out from the DNA. The data contain 200,000 to 250,000 clones, 83% of them singletons.

The chain couples TRBV7-9 to TRBJ2-1, with 13 bases matching TRBD2. The source material was PBMCs or T cells enriched from blood (not recorded which). The TCR sequence derives from a woman aged 50 to 65 who had been exposed to COVID-19. The CDR3 coding sequence is TGTGCCAGCAGCTTAGGTCGGACTAGCGGGGGAACCTACAATGAGCAGTTCTTC. It translates to CASSLGRTSGGTYNEQFF.